The 5 T cell receptor beta chains below come from one sample, sequenced in a study of control samples from healthy donors and cancer patients. The method was immunoSEQ multiplex PCR; TCRdb's version includes in-frame clones alone and lacks a portion of them. Here the sample spans under 450,000 clones, 90% being singletons. Sequenced sample: PBMCs. These receptors were obtained from a man in his forties with head and neck cancer.

The chain combines TRBV2 with TRBJ1-2; D gene unclear. CDR1 SNHLY and CDR2 FYNNEI come from the germline V gene. V was trimmed by 5 bases and J by 14 bases, leaving 15 bases between them. This CDR3 region has 11 residues. The CDR3 loop is CASSQPTGETF. CDR3 sequence (DNA): TGTGCCAGCAGTCAACCCACCGGGGAGACCTTC.

About this clone: Other DNA sequences in this specimen translate into the identical CDR3. The gene calls are TRBV5-4 and TRBJ2-5; D is unresolved. V was trimmed by 0 bases and J by 1 base, leaving 4 bases between them. CDR3 size: 13 residues. Germline lookup yields CDR1 SGHNT and CDR2 YYREEE (reference sequence). DNA of the CDR3: TGTGCCAGCAGCTTGGTTCCCCAAGAGACCCAGTACTTC. It is translated as CASSLVPQETQYF. The whole variable domain, remainder taken from reference TRBV5-4 and TRBJ2-5, is ETGVTQSPTHLIKTRGQQVTLRCSSQSGHNTVSWYQQALGQGPQFIFQYYREEENGRGNFPPRFSGLQFPNYSSELNVNALELDDSALYLCASSLVPQETQYFGPGTRLLVL.

This chain links TRBV13 with TRBJ1-1; no clear D. The CDR3 runs to 15 residues. The ends were cut back, 3 bases at V and 3 bases at J, with 14 bases in the middle. Germline V CDR1 and CDR2: PRHDT, FYEKMQ (reference sequence). CDR3 residues: CASSFTSLRDTEAFF. In nucleotides, the CDR3 is TGTGCCAGCAGCTTTACCTCCTTAAGGGACACTGAAGCTTTCTTT.

The J gene is TRBJ1-5, the V gene TRBV30, with 7 bases identical to TRBD1. The germline CDR1 and CDR2 sequences are GTSNPN and SVGIG (reference sequence). CDR3 length: 14 residues. V was pared by 2 bases and J by 6 bases, with 7 bases of the junction left unmatched. The DNA of the CDR3 is TGTGCCTGGAGTACAGGGGAGTATGGTCAGCCCCAGCATTTT. Its translation is CAWSTGEYGQPQHF.

In regard to this clone: Additional DNA sequences in this sample encode the identical CDR3. This chain uses TRBV18 with TRBJ2-5, with D maybe TRBD2 (6 bases). Per germline, CDR1 KGHSH and CDR2 LQKENI. The CDR3 consists of 11 residues. The germline V and J ends were trimmed by 6 bases and 5 bases, with 7 bases remaining between them. CDR3 sequence (DNA): TGTGCCAGCTCCCGGGAGGAGACCCAGTACTTC. Residues: CASSREETQYF.